This T cell receptor beta chain was identified in a study of early T cells in non-severe SARS-CoV-2 infection. Whole-study context: Sequencing used unsorted whole-blood bulk RNA, so chains lack pairing.

In germline, CDR1 is KGHDR, CDR2 SFDVKD. V shed 3 bases, J shed 7 bases, and the junction held 5 bases outside the gene matches. The CDR3 has 15 residues. This clonotype appeared many times. TCRdb reanalysed the 5' RACE reads using MiXCR and keeps one entry per CDR3 protein. The sample yields 86,000 or so distinct CDR3 sequences, about 6% seen once. Source material: whole blood. V usage is TRBV24-1 and J usage is TRBJ2-1; 10 bases are shared with TRBD1. This clonotype was sampled from an adult who was a healthcare worker with PCR-confirmed SARS-CoV-2 infection or an uninfected control (not recorded which). In nucleotides, the CDR3 is TGTGCCACCAGTGATCGGACAGGGGGTTGGAATGAGCAGTTCTTC. Encoded protein: CATSDRTGGWNEQFF.